The clone carrying this T cell receptor (beta chain) was seen a single time. This sample is part of a study of T cell changes during pregnancy in multiple sclerosis. Trimming left V 0 bases short and J 0 bases short, with 3 bases between. CDR3 size: 14 residues. Germline CDR1 reads SGDLS; CDR2 reads YYNGEE. Measured with immunoSEQ multiplex PCR; TCRdb has only the in-frame clones, and not every one. The sample includes roughly 38,000 clones, around 91% of them seen just once. The chain joins TRBV9 to TRBJ1-4; no definite D call. Sample: CD4+ T cells from peripheral blood mononuclear cells, taken in the second trimester of pregnancy. This TCR was recovered from a female donor in good health, enrolled as a control in a pregnancy study. Here the CDR3 DNA reads TGTGCCAGCAGCGTAGGCGCAACTAATGAAAAACTGTTTTTT. This codes for CASSVGATNEKLFF.